Listed below are T cell receptor beta chains from one sample, sequenced in a study of shared clonotypes between healthy human individuals. Sequencing used immunoSEQ multiplex PCR; TCRdb keeps in-frame clones, though not all of them. The sample has some 550,000 clones, 97% seen once. The sample taken for sequencing was naive CD4+ T cells sorted from blood. The receptors shown here come from a woman younger than 45 in good health. Each CDR3 is given with its conserved first and last residue. The order of the fields is J gene, clone size, V gene, D gene, CDR3 protein, CDR3 DNA. The D gene is left open where the match is weak. Rows give clone size only sometimes, using once, few, many, or a class for an expanded clone.

>TRBJ1-1|.|TRBV4-1|TRBD1
CASSQTRDRVGEAFF
TGCGCCAGCAGCCAAACCCGGGACAGGGTCGGGGAAGCTTTCTTT
>TRBJ1-5|.|TRBV28|.
CASSRHSSAHQPQHF
TGTGCCAGCAGTCGCCACTCTTCTGCCCATCAGCCCCAGCATTTT
>TRBJ1-5|.|TRBV9|.
CASSVGGLEGQPQHF
TGTGCCAGCAGCGTAGGGGGCTTGGAGGGTCAGCCCCAGCATTTT
>TRBJ2-1|.|TRBV6-4|.
CASSDSFGGLSSYNEQFF
TGTGCCAGCAGTGACTCTTTCGGCGGTCTGAGCTCCTACAATGAGCAGTTCTTC
>TRBJ1-2|.|TRBV5-1|.
CASSWGSGGDYGYTF
TGCGCCAGCAGCTGGGGGTCCGGGGGCGACTATGGCTACACCTTC
>TRBJ2-7|.|TRBV2|.
CASSDEAVGYEQYF
TGTGCCAGCAGTGACGAAGCGGTGGGCTACGAGCAGTACTTC
>TRBJ2-3|.|TRBV11-2|TRBD2
CASSPRRWLAETDTQYF
TGTGCCAGCAGCCCCCGCCGGTGGCTAGCGGAGACAGATACGCAGTATTTT
>TRBJ2-2|.|TRBV4-1|TRBD2
CASSQERSSGNTGELFF
TGCGCCAGCAGCCAAGAAAGGTCTAGCGGGAACACCGGGGAGCTGTTTTTT
>TRBJ1-2|.|TRBV11-2|.
CASTQVGAPTGYTF
TGTGCCAGCACCCAAGTGGGGGCTCCGACTGGCTACACCTTC
>TRBJ1-2|.|TRBV28|.
CASTPPGANYGYTF
TGTGCCAGCACCCCCCCCGGAGCTAACTATGGCTACACCTTC
>TRBJ1-5|.|TRBV19|TRBD1
CASSIIGGHHQPQHF
TGTGCCAGTAGTATAATAGGGGGCCACCATCAGCCCCAGCATTTT
>TRBJ1-5|.|TRBV19|.
CASSIVLTTSQPQHF
TGTGCCAGTAGTATAGTTTTGACAACGAGTCAGCCCCAGCATTTT
>TRBJ2-5|.|TRBV5-4|.
CASSPVGGLEETQYF
TGTGCCAGCAGCCCGGTGGGAGGACTGGAAGAGACCCAGTACTTC
>TRBJ2-7|.|TRBV7-7|TRBD1
CASSPPPDGDRDLYEQYF
TGTGCCAGCAGCCCCCCACCAGACGGAGACAGGGACCTCTACGAGCAGTACTTC
>TRBJ1-5|.|TRBV19|.
CASQQHPSAYSNQPQHF
TGTGCCAGTCAACAACATCCGTCGGCTTATAGCAATCAGCCCCAGCATTTT
>TRBJ2-7|once|TRBV5-4|.
CASSLGSGSSYEQYF
TGTGCCAGCAGCTTGGGTTCCGGTTCCTCCTACGAGCAGTACTTC
>TRBJ2-7|.|TRBV10-1|TRBD1
CASSDHTWTGDYEQYF
TGCGCCAGCAGTGATCACACATGGACAGGGGACTACGAGCAGTACTTC
>TRBJ2-6|.|TRBV11-2|TRBD1
CASSPRRQGAFSGANVLTF
TGTGCCAGCAGCCCAAGGAGACAGGGGGCTTTCTCTGGGGCCAACGTCCTGACTTTC
>TRBJ2-1|.|TRBV6-1|TRBD2
CASSGAKAGTSGYEQFF
TGTGCCAGCAGTGGAGCCAAAGCCGGGACTAGCGGCTATGAGCAGTTCTTC
>TRBJ1-5|.|TRBV6-5|.
CASSYSRGANQPQHF
TGTGCCAGCAGTTACTCGAGAGGGGCGAATCAGCCCCAGCATTTT
>TRBJ2-7|.|TRBV7-9|TRBD2
CASSSSGRGPYEQYF
TGTGCCAGCAGCTCAAGCGGGAGGGGACCCTACGAGCAGTACTTC
>TRBJ2-1|.|TRBV7-9|.
CASSLYGVSGDEQFF
TGTGCCAGCAGCTTATATGGCGTCAGTGGGGATGAGCAGTTCTTC
>TRBJ1-1|.|TRBV5-1|.
CASSVRETNTEAFF
TGCGCCAGCAGTGTCCGGGAGACAAACACTGAAGCTTTCTTT
>TRBJ1-6|.|TRBV11-2|.
CASSLGKGSYNSPLHF
TGTGCCAGCAGCTTAGGAAAGGGATCCTATAATTCACCCCTCCACTTT
>TRBJ2-2|once|TRBV10-2|TRBD2
CACSGSGNTGELFF
TGCGCCTGCAGCGGGAGCGGGAACACCGGGGAGCTGTTTTTT
>TRBJ1-4|.|TRBV27|.
CASSLRGRRATNEKLFF
TGTGCCAGCAGTTTAAGAGGACGCCGTGCAACTAATGAAAAACTGTTTTTT
>TRBJ2-3|.|TRBV10-1|.
CASSERGGFTDTQYF
TGCGCCAGCAGTGAGCGAGGGGGGTTCACAGATACGCAGTATTTT
>TRBJ2-1|.|TRBV28|.
CAINRASNEQFF
TGTGCCATCAACCGGGCCAGCAATGAGCAGTTCTTC
>TRBJ2-7|.|TRBV27|.
CATRDEGGLSYEQYF
TGTGCCACCAGAGATGAAGGGGGATTATCCTACGAGCAGTACTTC
>TRBJ2-1|.|TRBV10-1|.
CASSGARVGWRNEQFF
TGCGCCAGCAGTGGGGCCCGCGTGGGTTGGAGGAATGAGCAGTTCTTC
>TRBJ2-7|.|TRBV6-6|TRBD2
CASSPSGSYEQYF
TGTGCCAGCAGTCCTAGCGGGAGCTACGAGCAGTACTTC
>TRBJ2-7|.|TRBV6-1|.
CASSEAWRAGEQYF
TGTGCCAGCAGTGAAGCATGGAGGGCGGGCGAGCAGTACTTC
>TRBJ2-7|.|TRBV1|.
CTSSSHGGTYEQYF
TGCACCAGCAGCTCCCACGGGGGAACCTACGAGCAGTACTTC
>TRBJ2-3|.|TRBV7-8|TRBD2
CASSLGPGLAFTQYF
TGTGCCAGCAGCTTAGGGCCGGGACTAGCTTTTACGCAGTATTTT
>TRBJ2-2|.|TRBV6-6|TRBD2
CASREREYTGELFF
TGTGCCAGCCGTGAGCGGGAGTATACCGGGGAGCTGTTTTTT
>TRBJ2-1|.|TRBV5-1|.
CASSLVRVNEQFF
TGCGCCAGCAGCTTGGTTAGGGTGAATGAGCAGTTCTTC
>TRBJ2-3|.|TRBV28|TRBD2
CASSVLAGGVDTQYF
TGTGCCAGCAGTGTACTAGCGGGAGGGGTTGATACGCAGTATTTT
>TRBJ2-3|.|TRBV5-1|TRBD2
CASSLVAGDRTNTQYF
TGCGCCAGCAGCTTGGTAGCGGGAGACAGGACAAATACGCAGTATTTT
>TRBJ2-7|.|TRBV27|TRBD2
CASSFSSGAYEQYF
TGTGCCAGCAGTTTCTCTAGCGGCGCCTACGAGCAGTACTTC
>TRBJ1-1|.|TRBV28|.
CASSRTLTALVAFF
TGTGCCAGCAGCCGCACCCTCACTGCCCTTGTGGCTTTCTTT
>TRBJ1-1|.|TRBV25-1|.
CASSDRPSGEAFF
TGTGCCAGCAGTGACCGACCCAGTGGGGAAGCTTTCTTT
>TRBJ1-1|.|TRBV10-2|TRBD1
CASSERTGMNTEAFF
TGCGCCAGCAGTGAGAGGACAGGGATGAACACTGAAGCTTTCTTT
>TRBJ2-3|.|TRBV2|.
CASSEQGRSDTQYF
TGTGCCAGCAGTGAACAGGGCAGGTCGGATACGCAGTATTTT
>TRBJ2-6|once|TRBV18|.
CASSLLGPRSGANVLTF
TGTGCCAGCTCACTACTAGGGCCGCGCTCTGGGGCCAACGTCCTGACTTTC
>TRBJ1-3|.|TRBV15|.
CATRRGTGNTIYF
TGTGCCACCAGGCGGGGGACTGGAAACACCATATATTTT
>TRBJ1-2|.|TRBV7-2|TRBD1
CASSTQGRGVYGYTF
TGTGCCAGCAGCACGCAGGGCAGGGGGGTCTATGGCTACACCTTC
>TRBJ2-6|few|TRBV28|.
CASSFLGSGANVLTF
TGTGCCAGCAGTTTTTTGGGCTCTGGGGCCAACGTCCTGACTTTC
>TRBJ2-5|.|TRBV2|TRBD1
CAGRQGVQETQYF
TGTGCCGGACGACAGGGGGTCCAAGAGACCCAGTACTTC
>TRBJ2-1|.|TRBV5-1|TRBD2
CASRLLAGGPNNEQFF
TGCGCCAGCAGGTTACTAGCGGGAGGCCCGAACAATGAGCAGTTCTTC
>TRBJ1-3|.|TRBV6-5|TRBD1
CASSQTGETGNTIYF
TGTGCCAGCAGTCAAACAGGGGAGACGGGAAACACCATATATTTT
>TRBJ1-4|.|TRBV7-2|.
CASSLPTGGGNGVLFF
TGTGCCAGCAGCTTACCCACCGGGGGGGGGAATGGTGTACTGTTTTTT
>TRBJ2-2|.|TRBV28|TRBD2
CASTDGSSGRAGELFF
TGTGCCAGCACCGACGGTTCAAGCGGGAGGGCCGGGGAGCTGTTTTTT
>TRBJ1-2|.|TRBV23-1|.
CASSQWDTSNYGYTF
TGCGCCAGCAGTCAATGGGACACTTCTAACTATGGCTACACCTTC
>TRBJ1-5|.|TRBV28|.
CASTLGVQPQHF
TGTGCCAGCACCTTGGGGGTCCAGCCCCAGCATTTT